The 7 T cell receptor beta chains below come from one sample, sequenced in a study of tumour-infiltrating T cells in Burkitt lymphoma. The assay was immunoSEQ multiplex PCR, and TCRdb's table has in-frame clones only and misses some. The sample has approximately 1,300 clones, 13% seen once; the top ten hold 3.5% to 6%. Sequencing was performed on tumor tissue. The source is a human donor with Burkitt lymphoma.

The chain couples TRBV6-1 to TRBJ2-5; 12 bases are shared with TRBD2. The CDR3 is 16 residues long. V dropped 4 bases and J dropped 5; count of bases not matched to a gene: 8. Germline V lookup: CDR1 MNHNS, CDR2 SASEGT. The CDR3 DNA follows: TGTGCCAGCAGTGCTCTGACTAGCGGGAGTGGCGAGACCCAGTACTTC. It codes for CASSALTSGSGETQYF.

CDR3 sequence reads: CASSLDQLASSYEQYF. The CDR3 DNA follows: TGTGCCAGCAGCTTGGACCAATTGGCGAGCTCCTACGAGCAGTACTTC. The chain carries TRBV5-6 and TRBJ2-7; D not resolved. The CDR3 has 16 residues. Germline values: CDR1 SGHDT, CDR2 YYEEEE. V was clipped by 0 bases and J by 0 bases, with 13 bases between them.

The rearrangement links TRBV10-3 to TRBJ1-5; D call uncertain. Germline V gene data show CDR1 as ENHRY and CDR2 as SYGVKD. This CDR3 spans 14 amino acids. Trimming took off 3 bases at V and 1 base at J, with 7 bases between the two ends. The CDR3 DNA reads TGTGCCATCAGTGATCTGAGAAGCAATCAGCCCCAGCATTTT. Its translation is CAISDLRSNQPQHF.

The genes are TRBV19 and TRBJ1-4, with D possibly matching TRBD1 (6 bases). CDR1 and CDR2 from the germline V gene are LNHDA and SQIVND (reference sequence). This CDR3 region has 12 residues. V was trimmed by 5 bases and J by 7 bases, leaving 8 bases between them. CDR3 nucleotides: TGTGCCAGTAGTCTCAGGGGTGAAAAACTGTTTTTT. Its translation is CASSLRGEKLFF.

The chain employs TRBV20-1 and TRBJ2-3; maybe TRBD2 (6 bases). CDR3 length equals 11 residues. Trimming stripped 5 bases from V and 9 bases from J, with 12 bases between. Germline CDR1 DFQATT, CDR2 SNEGSKA (reference sequence). CDR3 amino acids: CSAFTSKTQYF. The CDR3 coding sequence is TGCAGTGCTTTTACTAGCAAAACGCAGTATTTT.

This clone turned up a few times. The chain has TRBV5-1 and TRBJ2-7; 14 bases match TRBD2. This CDR3 comprises 16 residues. Germline-derived CDR1 and CDR2 are SGHRS and YFSETQ. The trim removed 4 bases at V and 6 bases at J, leaving 9 bases unmatched. CDR3 coding DNA: TGCGCCAGCAGCCCCGGGACTAGCGGGAGTCTCGGCGAGCAGTACTTC. This translates into CASSPGTSGSLGEQYF.

CDR3 nucleotides: TGTGCCAGCAGCCCCTCCGGGGCTAGCACAGATACGCAGTATTTT. This translates into CASSPSGASTDTQYF. The V gene is TRBV5-4, the J gene TRBJ2-3; D tentatively fits TRBD1 or TRBD2 (5 bases each). Deletions cut 4 bases from V and 0 bases from J, with 12 bases between. The germline CDR1 and CDR2 sequences are SGHNT and YYREEE (reference sequence). This CDR3 is built from 15 residues. The variable domain in full, completed from reference TRBV5-4 and TRBJ2-3, reads ETGVTQSPTHLIKTRGQQVTLRCSSQSGHNTVSWYQQALGQGPQFIFQYYREEENGRGNFPPRFSGLQFPNYSSELNVNALELDDSALYLCASSPSGASTDTQYFGPGTRLTVL.